Each of the 18 T cell receptor beta chains below was sequenced from the same sample in a study of cytomegalovirus exposure and HLA in healthy donors. 60 Vbeta and 13 Jbeta primers were used in PCR. Clones were sequenced by immunoSEQ multiplex PCR, and TCRdb holds only the in-frame ones, with some missing. Of about 250,000 clones listed, 78% were seen once; the top ten hold 0.47%. Sequenced input: PBMCs. The receptor set was obtained from a boy aged 5 to 17 in good health and CMV-seronegative.

This clone was seen only once. The V gene is TRBV5-4, the J gene TRBJ2-3; 11 nucleotides align to TRBD1. The CDR3 is 15 amino acids. Germline CDR1 reads SGHNT; CDR2 reads YYREEE (reference sequence). V lost 3 bases and J lost 1; bases outside the gene matches: 1. CDR3 sequence: CASSSGQGGTDTQYF. The CDR3, as DNA: TGTGCCAGCAGCTCGGGACAGGGGGGCACAGATACGCAGTATTTT. The full variable domain, rest sourced from reference TRBV5-4 and TRBJ2-3, is ETGVTQSPTHLIKTRGQQVTLRCSSQSGHNTVSWYQQALGQGPQFIFQYYREEENGRGNFPPRFSGLQFPNYSSELNVNALELDDSALYLCASSSGQGGTDTQYFGPGTRLTVL.

This sequence joins TRBV30 and TRBJ1-5; a weak D match, TRBD1 (5 bases). V was shortened by 3 bases and J by 0 bases, with 9 bases between the two germline ends. The CDR3 is made up of 14 amino acids. CDR1 is GTSNPN and CDR2 is SVGIG in the germline V gene (reference sequence). CDR3 in amino acids: CAWRDTYSNQPQHF. For the CDR3, the DNA is TGTGCCTGGAGGGACACCTATAGCAATCAGCCCCAGCATTTT. Full variable domain (outside the CDR3, taken from reference TRBV30 and TRBJ1-5): SQTIHQWPATLVQPVGSPLSLECTVEGTSNPNLYWYRQAAGRGLQLLFYSVGIGQISSEVPQNLSASRPQDRQFILSSKKLLLSDSGFYLCAWRDTYSNQPQHFGDGTRLSIL.

This clone came up a few times. The J gene is TRBJ1-2, the V gene TRBV6-5, with no clear D. Trimming stripped 2 bases from V and 2 bases from J, with 9 bases between. CDR3 length equals 14 residues. Germline V lookup: CDR1 MNHEY, CDR2 SVGAGI. In DNA form, the CDR3 reads TGTGCCAGCAGTTACGCCAGCAGGAACTATGGCTACACCTTC. Amino acid sequence: CASSYASRNYGYTF.

V and J are TRBV2 and TRBJ2-7; D is possibly TRBD1 (6 bases). This CDR3 has 15 amino acids. V gave up 1 base and J gave up 4 bases, with 14 bases separating them. Germline V gives CDR1 SNHLY, CDR2 FYNNEI. CDR3 protein: CASSEDPGAGYEQYF. Here the CDR3 DNA reads TGTGCCAGCAGTGAAGACCCAGGGGCAGGTTACGAGCAGTACTTC.

The V and J genes are TRBV11-3 and TRBJ2-1; D might be TRBD2 (6 bases). CDR1 and CDR2 from the germline V gene are SGHNT and YENEEA. This CDR3 has 13 amino acids. Trimming took off 3 bases at V and 16 bases at J, with 19 bases between the two ends. DNA for the CDR3: TGTGCCAGCAGCTTTATGGCCGGGAGACCGACATTCTTC. Protein sequence: CASSFMAGRPTFF.

The chain combines TRBV6-5 with TRBJ1-2; possible D gene TRBD1, 5 bases. CDR3 length equals 13 residues. With 5 bases removed from V and 4 bases from J, the gap between germline ends came to 11 bases. The germline CDR1 and CDR2 sequences are MNHEY and SVGAGI. The CDR3 nucleotides read TGTGCCAGCAGTAGGGGCCAGCTCTATGGCTACACCTTC. Its protein is CASSRGQLYGYTF.

The chain recombines TRBV19 with TRBJ1-1; D ambiguous. The ends were cut back, 3 bases at V and 2 bases at J, with 10 bases in the middle. Per the germline V gene, CDR1 is LNHDA and CDR2 is SQIVND (reference sequence). The CDR3 length is 14 residues. The CDR3, as DNA: TGTGCCAGTAGTATGCGCCCAATTAACACTGAAGCTTTCTTT. Protein: CASSMRPINTEAFF.

To note about this clone: The same CDR3 is also encoded by other DNA sequences in this sample. The V gene is TRBV30, the J gene TRBJ1-2, with 9 nucleotides matching TRBD1. The V gene's germline CDR1 is GTSNPN and CDR2 SVGIG (reference sequence). V lost 1 base to trimming and J lost 5 bases; unmatched junction nucleotides: 2. The CDR3 covers 13 residues. CDR3 region: CAWSAGTGYGYTF. The CDR3 coding sequence is TGTGCCTGGAGTGCAGGGACAGGGTATGGCTACACCTTC.

V and J are TRBV11-3 and TRBJ1-1; D gene uncertain. CDR3 length equals 15 residues. Germline values: CDR1 SGHNT, CDR2 YENEEA. The V end lost 3 bases, the J end lost 1 base, and 12 bases lay between the germline ends. The CDR3 bases are TGTGCCAGCAGCTTTCGTCCCACGGGGAACACTGAAGCTTTCTTT. It yields the protein CASSFRPTGNTEAFF.

In this sample, this clone turned up a few times. This chain joins TRBV7-9 and TRBJ1-1; tentative D call: TRBD1 (5 bases). The CDR3 contains 16 residues. V was shortened by 5 bases and J by 4 bases, with 20 bases between the two germline ends. Germline loops: CDR1 SEHNR, CDR2 FQNEAQ (reference sequence). The CDR3 sequence: CASSPRQIPETTEAFF. CDR3 nucleotides: TGTGCCAGCAGCCCCAGACAGATCCCGGAGACCACTGAAGCTTTCTTT.

This clone came up once. This sequence joins TRBV27 and TRBJ2-7; 7 nucleotides align to TRBD1. The V gene end was trimmed by 4 bases and the J gene end by 2 bases; junction bases not matched to a gene: 8. Germline V gene data show CDR1 as MNHEY and CDR2 as SMNVEV (reference sequence). CDR3 length equals 15 residues. The CDR3 is CASSSHRGQAYEQYF. CDR3 sequence (DNA): TGTGCCAGCAGTTCTCACAGGGGCCAAGCCTACGAGCAGTACTTC.

The CDR3 bases are TGTGCCATCAGTCTCGAAGCGGGAGCACTGGAGCAGTACTTC. Its translation is CAISLEAGALEQYF. This chain connects TRBV10-3 to TRBJ2-7; 8 bases are a match to TRBD2. Germline CDR1 reads ENHRY; CDR2 reads SYGVKD. There are 14 residues in the CDR3. V gave up 5 bases and J gave up 7 bases; unmatched junction bases: 10.

The genes are TRBV2 and TRBJ1-1; 8 nucleotides line up with TRBD1. Germline-derived CDR1 and CDR2 are SNHLY and FYNNEI. V gave up 6 bases and J gave up 5 bases; unmatched junction bases: 8. CDR3 length: 14 amino acids. CDR3 in DNA: TGTGCCAGCAGCGGGACAGGAATAGGGACTGAAGCTTTCTTT. Translating gives CASSGTGIGTEAFF.

Turning to this clone: One end of the junction fails to match germline, which may point to a read error. This sequence joins TRBV7-9 and TRBJ1-2; TRBD1 matches 12 bases. The CDR3 length is 17 residues. Germline V gene data show CDR1 as SEHNR and CDR2 as FQNEAQ (reference sequence). CDR3 nucleotide sequence: TGTTCCAGCAGCCCTGCGGGACAGGGGGCCGTAGGCTATGGCTACACCTTC. Its translation is CSSSPAGQGAVGYGYTF. The full variable domain, completed using reference TRBV7-9 and TRBJ1-2, is DTGVSQNPRHKITKRGQNVTFRCDPISEHNRLYWYRQTLGQGPEFLTYFQNEAQLEKSRLLSDRFSAERPKGSFSTLEIQRTEQGDSAMYLCSSSPAGQGAVGYGYTFGSGTRLTVV.

The chain employs TRBV5-6 and TRBJ2-7; 7 bases agree with TRBD2. The junction had 5 bases not matched to a gene; V was cut back by 4 bases and J by 1 base. Germline CDR1 is SGHDT and CDR2 is YYEEEE. There are 14 residues in the CDR3. DNA for the CDR3: TGTGCCAGCAGCACGGGACTACGTTCCTACGAGCAGTACTTC. This sequence encodes CASSTGLRSYEQYF.

The V and J genes are TRBV2 and TRBJ1-4; no clear D. This CDR3 contains 15 residues. The V end was cut by 5 bases, the J end by 0 bases, with 10 bases between. The germline gives CDR1 SNHLY, CDR2 FYNNEI. The CDR3, as DNA: TGTGCCAGCAGTTATTCAGGCGCAACTAATGAAAAACTGTTTTTT. The encoded protein is CASSYSGATNEKLFF.

This clone was counted a single time. The chain links TRBV18 to TRBJ2-1; no clear D gene. In germline, CDR1 is KGHSH, CDR2 LQKENI. V lost 3 bases and J 4 bases, leaving 13 bases between the germline ends. This CDR3 comprises 15 residues. CDR3 in DNA: TGTGCCAGCTCACCGAATGGTTTTACATACAATGAGCAGTTCTTC. Its protein product is CASSPNGFTYNEQFF.

V is TRBV4-2 and J is TRBJ2-7; TRBD2 aligns across 7 bases. With V trimmed by 1 base and J by 4 bases, 16 bases remained unmatched. Germline loops: CDR1 LGHNA, CDR2 YNFKEQ. The CDR3 has 18 residues. The CDR3 sequence: CASSQAGSGWEGIYEQYF. CDR3 sequence (DNA): TGTGCCAGCAGCCAAGCCGGGTCGGGGTGGGAGGGTATATACGAGCAGTACTTC.